One sample yielded the 26 T cell receptor beta chains listed below, sequenced in a study of beta chain features in type 1 diabetes. TCRB transcripts that were expressed got sequenced, as all of the isolated RNA had been reverse transcribed. Some clones are missing from TCRdb's copy, which holds only in-frame ones; the method was immunoSEQ multiplex PCR. Of about 320,000 clones in the sample, around 15% are singletons; the top ten hold 6.7%. Sequenced: central memory CD4+ T cells from blood. These receptors originate from a young man in good health.

This clone turned up a few times. The chain has TRBV5-1 and TRBJ2-7; 7 nucleotides agree with TRBD1. The CDR3 extends over 11 amino acids. Trimming removed 4 bases from V and 12 bases from J; junction bases left unmatched: 7. CDR1 SGHRS and CDR2 YFSETQ come from the germline V gene. For the CDR3, the DNA is TGCGCCAGCAGCCTAGGGACAGAACGGTACTTC. Protein sequence: CASSLGTERYF.

This sequence joins TRBV29-1 and TRBJ1-1, with 10 bases identical to TRBD1. The CDR3 totals 14 residues. The germline gives CDR1 SQVTM, CDR2 ANQGSEA. V was pared by 1 base and J by 7 bases, with 6 bases of the junction left unmatched. CDR3 loop: CSVEAGTGAGEAFF. The CDR3 coding sequence is TGCAGCGTTGAAGCGGGGACAGGGGCAGGTGAAGCTTTCTTT.

This clone has just a few counts. Since a much larger clone is just one base distant, this may be a read error. The identical CDR3 is also encoded by other nucleotide sequences in the sample. This chain connects TRBV2 to TRBJ2-7, with D perhaps matching TRBD1 or TRBD2 (6 bases each). Germline CDR1 is SNHLY and CDR2 is FYNNEI. V lost 8 bases to trimming and J lost 1 base, with 12 bases between them. The CDR3 is made up of 13 amino acids. CDR3 residues: CASGRGGSYEQYF. The CDR3 DNA reads TGTGCCAGCGGGCGAGGGGGGTCCTACGAGCAGTACTTC.

This clone appeared a few times. V and J are TRBV11-2 and TRBJ2-2, with a weak D call TRBD1 (5 bases). Germline V CDR1 and CDR2: SGHAT, FQNNGV. Trimming removed 1 base from V and 7 bases from J, with 13 bases in between. There are 15 residues in the CDR3. CDR3: CASSLGPGLDGELFF. In DNA form, the CDR3 reads TGTGCCAGCAGCTTAGGGCCAGGGTTGGACGGGGAGCTGTTTTTT.

This clone has ten or more counts. The chain links TRBV11-1 to TRBJ2-2; D not certain. The CDR3 covers 14 residues. CDR1 is SGHAT and CDR2 is FQDESV in the germline V gene (reference sequence). The V gene lost 5 bases and the J gene lost 9 bases, with 16 bases spanning the gap. CDR3 region: CASSPRSNSRELFF. The CDR3 DNA sequence: TGTGCCAGCAGCCCCCGATCTAATTCCCGGGAGCTGTTTTTT.

This clone was observed many times. The chain employs TRBV23-1 and TRBJ2-2; 9 bases agree with TRBD1. TRBV23-1 is labeled an ORF, and its function is uncertain. This CDR3 has 20 amino acids. The J segment lost 2 bases and the V segment lost 2 bases, leaving 15 bases of the junction unmatched. CDR3 sequence (DNA): TGCGCCAGCAGTCAACCGACTCTACAGGGGGCCGACGAAAACACCGGGGAGCTGTTTTTT. Amino acids: CASSQPTLQGADENTGELFF.

The V and J genes are TRBV6-1 and TRBJ1-1; D is undetermined. From germline, CDR1 is MNHNS and CDR2 SASEGT. V lost 5 bases and J 10 bases, leaving 14 bases between the germline ends. The CDR3 runs to 12 residues. Here the CDR3 reads CASSPGIARAFF. In nucleotides, the CDR3 is TGTGCCAGCAGTCCGGGAATCGCCAGAGCTTTCTTT.

The chain combines TRBV6-1 with TRBJ1-2, with TRBD1 identical over 7 bases. Germline V lookup: CDR1 MNHNS, CDR2 SASEGT. This CDR3 has 13 amino acids. Losses at the gene ends were 7 bases for V and 4 bases for J; bases not matched to a gene: 6. CDR3 amino acids: CASMRQGGYGYTF. In nucleotides, the CDR3 is TGTGCCAGCATGCGACAGGGCGGCTATGGCTACACCTTC.

This clone was found a few times. The chain employs TRBV4-1 and TRBJ2-5; D might be TRBD1 (6 bases). V shed 1 base and J shed 4 bases, with 10 bases lying between them. The CDR3 is 14 residues long. Germline assignment: CDR1 MGHRA and CDR2 YSYEKL. The DNA for the CDR3 is TGCGCCAGCAGCCAAGTCAGGGGCTCAGAGACCCAGTACTTC. Its translation is CASSQVRGSETQYF.

This clone has only a few counts. The V gene is TRBV19, the J gene TRBJ2-1; D is possibly TRBD1 (6 bases). Germline assignment: CDR1 LNHDA and CDR2 SQIVND (reference sequence). The germline V and J ends were trimmed by 1 base and 9 bases, with 16 bases remaining between them. CDR3 length: 15 residues. The CDR3 protein is CASSIGGGRSIEQFF. Written as DNA, the CDR3 is TGTGCCAGTAGTATAGGAGGGGGACGCTCTATTGAGCAGTTCTTC.

The chain combines TRBV9 with TRBJ2-1; 8 bases fit TRBD2. V was pared by 5 bases and J by 7 bases, with 11 bases of the junction left unmatched. This CDR3 is built from 15 residues. CDR1 and CDR2 from the germline V gene are SGDLS and YYNGEE. DNA of the CDR3: TGTGCCAGCAGGGCTATGGCGGGGGGCGGAAATGAGCAGTTCTTC. It translates to CASRAMAGGGNEQFF.

At least ten counts were recorded for this clone. The chain is built from TRBV5-4 and TRBJ1-1; 7 bases fit TRBD1. Germline lookup yields CDR1 SGHNT and CDR2 YYREEE (reference sequence). V lost 1 base, J lost 1 base, and 4 bases stayed unmatched. CDR3 size: 15 residues. The CDR3: CASSLTGDGNTEAFF. In nucleotides, the CDR3 is TGTGCCAGCAGCTTGACAGGGGATGGGAACACTGAAGCTTTCTTT.

The chain links TRBV25-1 to TRBJ1-2; 7 bases are shared with TRBD1. Per germline, CDR1 MGHDK and CDR2 SYGVNS. The V and J ends lost 6 bases and 8 bases, in that order; junction bases with no gene match: 9. The length of the CDR3 is 13 residues. In nucleotides, the CDR3 is TGTGCCAGCAGCCGGGACAGTCTTCTCGGCTACACCTTC. This sequence encodes CASSRDSLLGYTF.

This clone was seen more than once but under ten times. A read error may account for a junction end that differs from germline. The rearrangement joins TRBV14 to TRBJ2-6; no clear D gene. Germline V CDR1 and CDR2: SGHDN, FVKESK. This CDR3 has 16 amino acids. The DNA for the CDR3 is TGTGCCTGCAGCCAAGAGTTGGGTGCCGGGGCCAACGTCCTGACTTTC. Amino acid sequence: CACSQELGAGANVLTF.

This clone was counted only a few times. V gene TRBV11-2 combines with J gene TRBJ2-3; a weak D match, TRBD2 (7 bases). Trimming removed 5 bases from V and 4 bases from J, with 10 bases in between. The CDR3 totals 13 residues. Germline CDR1 SGHAT, CDR2 FQNNGV. The CDR3 nucleotides are TGTGCCAGCAGCGGGGGGGCCCCAGATACGCAGTATTTT. This codes for CASSGGAPDTQYF.

This clone was counted only a few times. The chain employs TRBV5-6 and TRBJ2-7, with D perhaps matching TRBD2 (6 bases). V shed 2 bases and J shed 7 bases, with 10 bases lying between them. The CDR3 sequence is 12 residues long. Germline-derived CDR1 and CDR2 are SGHDT and YYEEEE. Written as DNA, the CDR3 is TGTGCCAGCAGCTTTGGGGGGATAGAGCAGTACGTC. This sequence encodes CASSFGGIEQYV.

This clone was picked up a small number of times. This sequence joins TRBV7-2 and TRBJ2-2, with TRBD2 matching over 12 bases. CDR3 length: 15 residues. V lost 7 bases to trimming and J lost 2 bases; unmatched junction nucleotides: 2. Germline values: CDR1 SGHTA, CDR2 FQGNSA. CDR3 bases: TGTGCCAGCAAGACTAGCGGGGGTAACACCGGGGAGCTGTTTTTT. Amino acids: CASKTSGGNTGELFF. Filled out from reference TRBV7-2 and TRBJ2-2, the complete variable domain reads GAGVSQSPSNKVTEKGKDVELRCDPISGHTALYWYRQSLGQGLEFLIYFQGNSAPDKSGLPSDRFSAERTGGSVSTLTIQRTQQEDSAVYLCASKTSGGNTGELFFGEGSRLTVL.

This clone was observed many times. V is TRBV10-3 and J is TRBJ2-6, with TRBD1 matching over 10 bases. CDR1 is ENHRY, CDR2 SYGVKD, per germline. The CDR3 sequence is 17 residues long. J lost 0 bases, V lost 5 bases, and 4 bases had no gene match. The DNA of the CDR3 is TGTGCCATCAGTCCACGGACAGGGGGCTCTGGGGCCAACGTCCTGACTTTC. Translation gives CAISPRTGGSGANVLTF.

This clone was detected a few times. The chain joins TRBV4-1 to TRBJ2-1, with TRBD1 matching 7 bases. Germline CDR1 and CDR2: MGHRA and YSYEKL. V lost 8 bases, J lost 8 bases, and 9 bases stayed unmatched. The CDR3 has 13 amino acids. The CDR3 DNA follows: TGCGCCAGCCTAGGGGGCGCAGGCGATGAGCAGTTCTTC. Translation: CASLGGAGDEQFF.

In its sample, this clone was seen a few times. The rearrangement joins TRBV9 to TRBJ2-1; D is perhaps TRBD2 (6 bases). Germline CDR1 reads SGDLS; CDR2 reads YYNGEE. The CDR3 has 15 amino acids. Trimming pared 0 bases from V and 2 bases from J, leaving 9 bases between. DNA of the CDR3: TGTGCCAGCAGCGTAGCGGGGGAAACCTACAATGAGCAGTTCTTC. Amino acid sequence: CASSVAGETYNEQFF.

This clone was seen a handful of times. This chain uses TRBV6-1 with TRBJ2-1; 10 bases line up with TRBD1. This CDR3 spans 15 amino acids. J lost 6 bases, V lost 3 bases, and 5 bases had no gene match. The V gene's germline CDR1 is MNHNS and CDR2 SASEGT. DNA for the CDR3: TGTGCCAGCAGTGAGTGGGGACAGGGGAGCAATGAGCAGTTCTTC. Its protein is CASSEWGQGSNEQFF.

The rearrangement links TRBV6-5 to TRBJ1-2; D is unclear. V lost 8 bases and J lost 0, with 10 bases in between. Germline-derived CDR1 and CDR2 are MNHEY and SVGAGI. This CDR3 is built from 13 residues. The CDR3 spells CASGKGPNYGYTF. The CDR3 nucleotides are TGTGCCAGCGGTAAAGGGCCTAACTATGGCTACACCTTC.

This chain links TRBV5-1 with TRBJ2-3; 8 bases line up with TRBD1. The trim removed 5 bases at V and 2 bases at J, leaving 7 bases unmatched. The CDR3 sequence is 15 residues long. Germline CDR1 SGHRS, CDR2 YFSETQ. CDR3 DNA sequence: TGCGCCAGCAGGTTGACAGGGGCCTACACAGATACGCAGTATTTT. Protein sequence: CASRLTGAYTDTQYF.

This clone occurred a few times. This chain connects TRBV11-2 to TRBJ2-5, with D possibly being TRBD1 (6 bases). CDR1 is SGHAT and CDR2 is FQNNGV in the germline V gene. The CDR3 contains 13 residues. The V and J ends lost 1 base and 5 bases respectively, with 8 bases between them. The CDR3 region has the DNA TGTGCCAGCAGCTTAGGAAGGGGGGAGACCCAGTACTTC. As protein: CASSLGRGETQYF. The full variable domain, its missing parts supplied by reference TRBV11-2 and TRBJ2-5, is EAGVAQSPRYKIIEKRQSVAFWCNPISGHATLYWYQQILGQGPKLLIQFQNNGVVDDSQLPKDRFSAERLKGVDSTLKIQPAKLEDSAVYLCASSLGRGETQYFGPGTRLLVL.

V is TRBV19 and J is TRBJ1-5; D call uncertain. The CDR3 is 13 amino acids. Germline CDR1 LNHDA, CDR2 SQIVND (reference sequence). V was shortened by 8 bases and J by 2 bases, with 10 bases between the two germline ends. The CDR3 here is CASGPGGNQPQHF. In DNA form, the CDR3 reads TGTGCCAGTGGTCCTGGGGGCAATCAGCCCCAGCATTTT.

This clone was seen a few times. The chain carries TRBV5-1 and TRBJ2-5; D may be TRBD2 (5 bases). The germline CDR1 and CDR2 sequences are SGHRS and YFSETQ. The CDR3 extends over 16 amino acids. Trimming took 0 bases from V and 4 from J, leaving 16 bases between them. The CDR3 DNA follows: TGCGCCAGCAGCTTGGCCGTGACTACCACGGGAGAGACCCAGTACTTC. It codes for CASSLAVTTTGETQYF.